A selection of T cell receptor beta chains follows, all from one sample in a study of T cells in Graves' hyperthyroidism and ophthalmopathy. TCRdb independently ran MiXCR on the multiplex PCR reads; one entry per CDR3 protein. This sample carries some 300,000 distinct CDR3 sequences, roughly 19% of them seen once, and the ten largest clones take about 40%. Material: blood. The receptors originated from a man over 45 with Graves' ophthalmopathy. CDR3s include the opening cysteine and the closing phenylalanine or tryptophan. D genes are given only for firm matches. The size of a clone is reported for some rows only, either as once, few or many, or as a class for expanded clones.

d_call,j_call,v_call,clone_size,cdr3_aa,cdr3_nt
TRBD2,TRBJ2-1,TRBV7-3,few,CASSFSSGSNEQFF,TGTGCCAGCAGCTTCTCGAGCGGGAGCAATGAGCAGTTCTTC
TRBD1,TRBJ1-5,TRBV20-1,many,CSASGRGQPQHF,TGCAGTGCTAGCGGCAGGGGGCAGCCCCAGCATTTT
TRBD2,TRBJ2-3,TRBV5-6,NA,CASSPGGTSGYTDTQYF,TGTGCCAGCAGCCCGGGGGGGACTAGCGGCTACACAGATACGCAGTATTTT
TRBD1,TRBJ2-1,TRBV29-1,NA,CSVRQGQGVGNEQFF,TGCAGCGTTCGTCAGGGACAGGGGGTGGGGAATGAGCAGTTCTTC
NA,TRBJ2-3,TRBV19,NA,CASSISGTSDTQYF,TGTGCCAGTAGTATCTCCGGGACTTCAGATACGCAGTATTTT
NA,TRBJ2-7,TRBV6-2/TRBV6-3,NA,CASRSSSYEQYF,TGTGCCAGCAGGAGCAGCTCCTACGAGCAGTACTTC
TRBD1,TRBJ2-7,TRBV7-9,NA,CANSSPAWGQGDEQYF,TGTGCCAACAGCTCGCCCGCCTGGGGGCAGGGGGACGAGCAGTACTTC
NA,TRBJ2-5,TRBV28,many,CASSPGTYQETQYF,TGTGCCAGCAGTCCAGGGACATACCAAGAGACCCAGTACTTC
TRBD1,TRBJ1-5,TRBV20-1,few,CSARDLLGQVNQPQHF,TGCAGTGCTAGAGATCTCCTGGGACAGGTCAATCAGCCCCAGCATTTT
NA,TRBJ2-7,TRBV20-1,medium-sized,CSCEESGAYEQYF,TGCAGTTGTGAGGAATCGGGGGCCTACGAGCAGTACTTC
NA,TRBJ1-1,TRBV28,many,CASSRGGAEAFF,TGTGCCAGCAGCCGAGGAGGCGCTGAAGCTTTCTTT
TRBD1,TRBJ1-5,TRBV27,many,CASSPGQAWSNQPQHF,TGTGCCAGCAGTCCCGGACAGGCTTGGAGCAATCAGCCCCAGCATTTT
TRBD2,TRBJ2-7,TRBV19,NA,CASSIRTSGAYEQYF,TGTGCCAGTAGTATTCGGACTAGCGGAGCCTACGAGCAGTACTTC
TRBD2,TRBJ2-2,TRBV7-8,NA,CASSKGLAANTGELFF,TGTGCCAGCAGCAAGGGACTAGCGGCGAACACCGGGGAGCTGTTTTTT
NA,TRBJ2-5,TRBV27,NA,CASSLSGGDRETQYF,TGTGCCAGCAGTTTATCGGGGGGAGATCGGGAGACCCAGTACTTC
NA,TRBJ2-1,TRBV27,NA,CASSLFPGSSYNEQFF,TGTGCCAGCAGTTTATTCCCCGGCAGCTCCTACAATGAGCAGTTCTTC
TRBD2,TRBJ2-7,TRBV20-1,many,CSATFGTSIYEQYF,TGCAGTGCCACCTTCGGGACTAGCATCTACGAGCAGTACTTC
TRBD2,TRBJ2-2,TRBV12-3/TRBV12-4,NA,CASTPGLAGNTGELFF,TGTGCCAGCACTCCGGGACTAGCGGGGAACACCGGGGAGCTGTTTTTT
NA,TRBJ2-2,TRBV24-1,many,CATSDLLDTGELFF,TGTGCCACCAGTGATTTACTAGACACCGGGGAGCTGTTTTTT
NA,TRBJ2-3,TRBV29-1,NA,CSVEDLGLSTDTQYF,TGCAGCGTTGAAGATCTTGGCCTCAGCACAGATACGCAGTATTTT
NA,TRBJ2-7,TRBV5-1,NA,CASSLVGVDEQYF,TGCGCCAGCAGCTTGGTAGGAGTGGACGAGCAGTACTTC
TRBD1,TRBJ1-5,TRBV20-1,NA,CSAGGQTINQPQHF,TGCAGTGCTGGGGGACAGACAATCAATCAGCCCCAGCATTTT
NA,TRBJ2-2,TRBV28,few,CASLMTETGELFF,TGTGCCAGTCTAATGACCGAGACCGGGGAGCTGTTTTTT
NA,TRBJ2-7,TRBV19,NA,CASSIAGPYEQYF,TGTGCCAGTAGTATAGCGGGACCGTACGAGCAGTACTTC
NA,TRBJ1-1,TRBV18,many,CASSPPELNTEAFF,TGTGCCAGCTCACCACCGGAATTGAACACTGAAGCTTTCTTT
NA,TRBJ2-3,TRBV4-1,NA,CASSQEWADTQYF,TGCGCCAGCAGCCAAGAGTGGGCAGATACGCAGTATTTT
TRBD2,TRBJ2-1,TRBV28,few,CASSPPFVAGSYNEQFF,TGTGCCAGCAGTCCCCCATTCGTAGCGGGCTCCTACAATGAGCAGTTCTTC
NA,TRBJ1-2,TRBV28,many,CASSGGAFYGYTF,TGTGCCAGCAGTGGGGGGGCCTTCTATGGCTACACCTTC
NA,TRBJ1-1,TRBV10-3,few,CAISESGWRERAFF,TGTGCCATCAGTGAAAGCGGTTGGAGGGAGCGTGCTTTCTTT
NA,TRBJ2-3,TRBV10-2,many,CASSEFPTGYTDTQYF,TGCGCCAGCAGTGAGTTCCCTACGGGGTACACAGATACGCAGTATTTT
NA,TRBJ2-7,TRBV2,NA,CASSESISYEQYF,TGTGCCAGCAGTGAAAGCATCTCCTACGAGCAGTACTTC
NA,TRBJ2-1,TRBV20-1,NA,CSAENIEANEQFF,TGCAGTGCCGAAAATATAGAGGCCAATGAGCAGTTCTTC
NA,TRBJ2-2,TRBV30,many,CASNTADANTGELFF,TGTGCCTCGAATACAGCAGACGCGAACACCGGGGAGCTGTTTTTT
TRBD2,TRBJ2-2,TRBV7-3,NA,CASSPTSWTGELFF,TGTGCCAGCAGCCCGACTAGCTGGACCGGGGAGCTGTTTTTT
NA,TRBJ2-5,TRBV28,NA,CASSAGASQYF,TGTGCCAGCAGTGCCGGGGCCTCCCAGTACTTC